Presented here are 32 T cell receptor beta chains from one specimen sequenced in a study of T cells after posttransplantation cyclophosphamide. The data were produced by immunoSEQ multiplex PCR, yet TCRdb's version contains in-frame clones alone and is incomplete. This sample carries tens of thousands of clones, none of them present only once. Material for sequencing was PBMCs. These receptor sequences come from a woman aged 50 to 60 in good health and a related stem cell transplant donor.

This clone came up many times. This sequence joins TRBV11-1 and TRBJ2-7; D perhaps matches TRBD2 (7 bases). The CDR3 extends over 13 amino acids. The germline gives CDR1 SGHAT, CDR2 FQDESV (reference sequence). V lost 5 bases, J lost 6 bases, and 14 bases lay in between. Here the CDR3 reads CASSRGGGGEQYF. CDR3 DNA: TGTGCCAGCAGCCGTGGGGGGGGCGGCGAGCAGTACTTC.

The table lists this clone with many counts. The chain couples TRBV7-9 to TRBJ2-2, with 10 nucleotides matching TRBD1. This CDR3 is built from 15 residues. Trimming cost V 6 bases and J 5 bases; bases outside gene matches: 6. CDR1 and CDR2 from the germline V gene are SEHNR and FQNEAQ (reference sequence). For the CDR3, the DNA is TGTGCCAGCAGGGACGGACAGGGGGAGACCGGGGAGCTGTTTTTT. Translated: CASRDGQGETGELFF.

The chain carries TRBV27 and TRBJ2-5, with 8 bases lining up with TRBD1. CDR3 length: 15 amino acids. The J segment lost 6 bases and the V segment lost 5 bases, leaving 11 bases of the junction unmatched. In germline, CDR1 is MNHEY, CDR2 SMNVEV (reference sequence). CDR3 in amino acids: CASSTQDRAGKTQYF. The DNA of the CDR3 is TGTGCCAGCAGTACACAGGACAGGGCCGGAAAGACCCAGTACTTC.

This clone was recorded at least ten times. The gene calls are TRBV6-1 and TRBJ1-1; TRBD1 is a possible D gene (5 bases). V lost 4 bases and J 5 bases, leaving 14 bases between the germline ends. This CDR3 has 14 residues. Germline V CDR1 and CDR2: MNHNS, SASEGT. The CDR3, as DNA: TGTGCCAGCAGTGCCATCGCGGGGGGAACTGAAGCTTTCTTT. The encoded protein is CASSAIAGGTEAFF.

This clone was observed many times. The chain employs TRBV2 and TRBJ1-1; possible D gene TRBD1, 5 bases. Trimming shortened V by 3 bases and J by 11 bases, and 16 bases separated the two germline ends. Germline assignment: CDR1 SNHLY and CDR2 FYNNEI. This CDR3 region has 13 residues. CDR3 sequence reads: CASSEDQGRSAFF. The CDR3 DNA is TGTGCCAGCAGTGAGGACCAGGGCAGATCCGCTTTCTTT.

The rearrangement joins TRBV7-8 to TRBJ2-1, with a possible D match to TRBD2 (5 bases). Germline V lookup: CDR1 SGHVS, CDR2 FQNEAQ. Trimming cost V 8 bases and J 8 bases, with 19 bases left between them. The CDR3 extends over 14 amino acids. CDR3 in amino acids: CASGGSLGPHEQFF. DNA of the CDR3: TGTGCCAGCGGCGGGTCTCTCGGCCCCCATGAGCAGTTCTTC.

V and J are TRBV7-7 and TRBJ2-5, with TRBD1 matching over 8 bases. V gave up 4 bases and J gave up 5 bases; unmatched junction bases: 15. The CDR3 is made up of 17 amino acids. CDR1 is SSHAT and CDR2 is FNYEAQ in the germline V gene (reference sequence). The CDR3 spells CASSSSTFQGAEETQYF. The CDR3 DNA is TGTGCCAGCAGCTCATCAACATTCCAGGGGGCGGAGGAGACCCAGTACTTC.

This clone was recorded a few times. The CDR3, as DNA: TGCGCCAGCAGCTGGGTGACAGGGCCACAAGAGACCCAGTACTTC. Its protein product is CASSWVTGPQETQYF. V and J are TRBV5-1 and TRBJ2-5, with 7 bases fitting TRBD1. Trimming at V came to 3 bases and at J to 2 bases, leaving 7 bases not matched to a gene. The germline gives CDR1 SGHRS, CDR2 YFSETQ. The CDR3 has 15 residues.

This clone was counted ten times or more. The chain has TRBV6-1 and TRBJ1-4; 8 bases fit TRBD1. Germline V gene data show CDR1 as MNHNS and CDR2 as SASEGT. CDR3 length: 15 amino acids. V gave up 7 bases and J gave up 4 bases; unmatched junction bases: 8. CDR3 sequence (DNA): TGTGCCAGCACCTCCGGACAGGGAAGTAATGAAAAACTGTTTTTT. Its translation is CASTSGQGSNEKLFF.

This clone has a count of ten or more. CDR3 region: CASSLPRSFTEQYF. In DNA, the CDR3 is TGTGCCAGCAGCTTACCCCGGTCCTTTACTGAGCAGTACTTC. The chain carries TRBV7-9 and TRBJ2-7; D is undetermined. Trimming shortened V by 2 bases and J by 7 bases, and 15 bases separated the two germline ends. Germline assignment: CDR1 SEHNR and CDR2 FQNEAQ (reference sequence). The CDR3 spans 14 residues.

This clone was found many times. CDR3 nucleotide sequence: TGTGCCAGTAGTCCCCCCCTTTATCAGCCCCAGCATTTT. Translated: CASSPPLYQPQHF. The chain joins TRBV19 to TRBJ1-5; D is undetermined. The germline CDR1 and CDR2 sequences are LNHDA and SQIVND (reference sequence). The CDR3 has 13 amino acids. The V gene lost 5 bases and the J gene lost 5 bases, with 10 bases spanning the gap. Looking up the rest from reference TRBV19 and TRBJ1-5 gives the full variable domain: DGGITQSPKYLFRKEGQNVTLSCEQNLNHDAMYWYRQDPGQGLRLIYYSQIVNDFQKGDIAEGYSVSREKKESFPLTVTSAQKNPTAFYLCASSPPLYQPQHFGDGTRLSIL.

This clone was counted at least ten times. The chain carries TRBV19 and TRBJ1-4, with 8 bases aligning to TRBD1. CDR3 size: 13 residues. Germline V gives CDR1 LNHDA, CDR2 SQIVND (reference sequence). J was trimmed by 6 bases and V by 6 bases; bases with no gene match: 3. The DNA of the CDR3 is TGTGCCAGTAGGACGGACAGGGATGAAAAACTGTTTTTT. This encodes CASRTDRDEKLFF.

This clone was counted at least ten times. The J gene is TRBJ2-5, the V gene TRBV7-9; 8 nucleotides match TRBD2. V lost 4 bases and J lost 5; bases outside the gene matches: 6. This CDR3 has 14 amino acids. Germline V gives CDR1 SEHNR, CDR2 FQNEAQ (reference sequence). CDR3 protein: CASSSGGVGETQYF. DNA for the CDR3: TGTGCCAGCAGCTCCGGGGGGGTTGGTGAGACCCAGTACTTC.

This clone was counted many times. The CDR3 here is CASSPPVGTGFNEQFF. The DNA of the CDR3 is TGTGCCAGCAGCCCCCCGGTTGGGACAGGGTTCAATGAGCAGTTCTTC. This chain links TRBV7-7 with TRBJ2-1; 9 nucleotides align to TRBD1. Germline V CDR1 and CDR2: SSHAT, FNYEAQ (reference sequence). This CDR3 is built from 16 residues. V dropped 5 bases and J dropped 6; count of bases not matched to a gene: 11.

The table lists this clone with many counts. The chain uses TRBV7-2 and TRBJ1-2; tentatively, D is TRBD1 (6 bases). The germline V gene encodes CDR1 SGHTA and CDR2 FQGNSA. V lost 2 bases to trimming and J lost 3 bases, with 19 bases between them. CDR3 length: 17 amino acids. The CDR3 nucleotides read TGTGCCAGCAGCTTAACGGCGGGGGGCAGGGGCGACTATGGCTACACCTTC. It yields the protein CASSLTAGGRGDYGYTF.

This clone was counted at least ten times. The chain's CDR3 is CASSPPQGRKTEAFF. The CDR3 nucleotides are TGTGCCAGCTCACCACCGCAGGGGAGGAAGACTGAAGCTTTCTTT. The chain employs TRBV18 and TRBJ1-1; D is perhaps TRBD1 (6 bases). CDR3 length: 15 residues. CDR1 is KGHSH, CDR2 LQKENI, per germline. Deletions cut 0 bases from V and 5 bases from J, with 13 bases between.

The sample holds many counts of this clone. The genes are TRBV6-1 and TRBJ2-7, with D perhaps matching TRBD2 (5 bases). The germline V gene has CDR1 MNHNS and CDR2 SASEGT. V shed 2 bases and J shed 3 bases, with 17 bases lying between them. This CDR3 comprises 16 residues. CDR3 in amino acids: CASSEQVGGFDYEQYF. CDR3 DNA: TGTGCCAGCAGTGAACAAGTCGGCGGGTTTGACTACGAGCAGTACTTC.

This clone was observed at least ten times. The V call is TRBV19, the J call TRBJ2-6, with TRBD2 identical over 13 bases. V lost 1 base to trimming and J lost 3 bases; unmatched junction nucleotides: 21. In germline, CDR1 is LNHDA, CDR2 SQIVND (reference sequence). This CDR3 is 24 amino acids long. CDR3: CASSIAPFGTSGTKKGFGANVLTF. The CDR3 DNA follows: TGTGCCAGTAGTATAGCACCGTTCGGGACTAGCGGGACAAAAAAGGGTTTTGGGGCCAACGTCCTGACTTTC.

In this sample, this clone turned up a few times. The V and J genes are TRBV27 and TRBJ2-2; D might be TRBD2 (6 bases). Germline assignment: CDR1 MNHEY and CDR2 SMNVEV (reference sequence). CDR3 length: 17 amino acids. Between the trimmed V and J ends, which lost 2 bases and 1 base, there was a span of 14 bases. The CDR3 loop reads CASSLSRGDWNTGELFF. In DNA form, the CDR3 reads TGTGCCAGCAGTTTAAGTCGTGGGGACTGGAACACCGGGGAGCTGTTTTTT.

There are many counts of this clone. V and J are TRBV5-6 and TRBJ1-1; D may be TRBD1 (5 bases). This CDR3 region has 14 residues. The V end lost 0 bases, the J end lost 0 bases, and 6 bases lay between the germline ends. Germline loops: CDR1 SGHDT, CDR2 YYEEEE. In nucleotides, the CDR3 is TGTGCCAGCAGCTTGGGGGACTTGAACACTGAAGCTTTCTTT. This sequence encodes CASSLGDLNTEAFF.

This clone has a count of ten or more. V and J are TRBV11-2 and TRBJ1-5; a possible D gene is TRBD1 (5 bases). Germline V lookup: CDR1 SGHAT, CDR2 FQNNGV. The CDR3 extends over 15 amino acids. The V gene lost 5 bases and the J gene lost 2 bases, with 13 bases spanning the gap. Here the CDR3 DNA reads TGTGCCAGCAGCCGGACCCGAGGGGGCAATCAGCCCCAGCATTTT. This gives the protein CASSRTRGGNQPQHF. The full variable domain, its missing parts supplied by reference TRBV11-2 and TRBJ1-5, is EAGVAQSPRYKIIEKRQSVAFWCNPISGHATLYWYQQILGQGPKLLIQFQNNGVVDDSQLPKDRFSAERLKGVDSTLKIQPAKLEDSAVYLCASSRTRGGNQPQHFGDGTRLSIL.

This clone was picked up many times. The chain employs TRBV19 and TRBJ1-1; TRBD1 matches 7 bases. Germline assignment: CDR1 LNHDA and CDR2 SQIVND (reference sequence). V was pared by 7 bases and J by 7 bases, with 21 bases of the junction left unmatched. The CDR3 length is 17 residues. CDR3 in DNA: TGTGCCAGTACTCCCTCAGGGGCAGGGGGAAAAGAGGGTGAAGCTTTCTTT. It specifies CASTPSGAGGKEGEAFF.

This clone showed up many times. The CDR3: CASSLMGQGWEGMPQHF. The CDR3 coding sequence is TGTGCCAGCAGCTTAATGGGGCAGGGGTGGGAAGGGATGCCCCAGCATTTT. This chain joins TRBV7-2 and TRBJ1-5, with a weak D call TRBD1 (6 bases). Germline V lookup: CDR1 SGHTA, CDR2 FQGNSA. The length of the CDR3 is 17 residues. The V end lost 2 bases, the J end lost 9 bases, and 23 bases lay between the germline ends.

This clone was counted at least ten times. V usage is TRBV6-2 or TRBV6-3 and J usage is TRBJ2-1; 9 bases line up with TRBD2. With V trimmed by 11 bases and J by 3 bases, 2 bases remained unmatched. Germline V gene lookup returns CDR1 MNHEY and CDR2 SVGEGT. This CDR3 spans 12 amino acids. CDR3 nucleotides: TGTGCCCTAGCGGGAAGCTACAATGAGCAGTTCTTC. Amino acids: CALAGSYNEQFF.

The V gene is TRBV29-1, the J gene TRBJ2-5; 7 nucleotides line up with TRBD1. The CDR3 consists of 15 residues. Per the germline V gene, CDR1 is SQVTM and CDR2 is ANQGSEA. With V trimmed by 5 bases and J by 1 base, 10 bases remained unmatched. The DNA of the CDR3 is TGCAGCGTTTGGGAGAGGGCAGGGGGCCAAGAGACCCAGTACTTC. Translated, it gives CSVWERAGGQETQYF.

This clone was counted ten times or more. The J gene is TRBJ2-1, the V gene TRBV11-2; the D gene is possibly TRBD1 (5 bases). Deletions cut 3 bases from V and 0 bases from J, with 9 bases between. CDR1 is SGHAT and CDR2 is FQNNGV in the germline V gene. The CDR3 totals 15 residues. CDR3 DNA sequence: TGTGCCAGCAGCTTCCAGGACACCTCCTACAATGAGCAGTTCTTC. Translated: CASSFQDTSYNEQFF.

In this sample, this clone turned up a few times. The chain carries TRBV30 and TRBJ1-2; 8 bases fit TRBD1. Germline V gene lookup returns CDR1 GTSNPN and CDR2 SVGIG (reference sequence). Unmatched junction bases numbered 11, after V lost 1 base and J lost 1 base. The length of the CDR3 is 17 residues. Here the CDR3 DNA reads TGTGCCTGGAGTGGGTTCGCCTGGACAGGGTTTAACTATGGCTACACCTTC. Amino acids: CAWSGFAWTGFNYGYTF.

The chain carries TRBV7-8 and TRBJ1-5; D may be TRBD1 (6 bases). Per the germline V gene, CDR1 is SGHVS and CDR2 is FQNEAQ. The CDR3 extends over 14 amino acids. Trimming shortened V by 3 bases and J by 6 bases, and 12 bases separated the two germline ends. CDR3 coding DNA: TGTGCCAGCAGCTTCACAGGGAGAACTCAGCCCCAGCATTTT. It translates to CASSFTGRTQPQHF.

The DNA of the CDR3 is TGTGCCAGCAGCTTATTACCCGGACAGACGAACACTGAAGCTTTCTTT. This encodes CASSLLPGQTNTEAFF. The genes are TRBV7-3 and TRBJ1-1, with a possible D match to TRBD1 (6 bases). Trimming stripped 2 bases from V and 1 base from J, with 14 bases between. The germline gives CDR1 SGHTA, CDR2 FQGTGA. The CDR3 runs to 16 residues.

This clone showed up just a few times. Germline is not matched at one junction end, which may reflect a read error. This chain joins TRBV27 and TRBJ2-3, with 9 bases fitting TRBD2. This CDR3 has 15 residues. Germline CDR1 and CDR2: MNHEY and SMNVEV (reference sequence). CDR3 sequence reads: CASTLAGAITDTQYF. Here the CDR3 DNA reads TGTGCCAGCACTTTAGCGGGAGCGATCACAGATACGCAGTATTTT.

This clone was observed many times. This chain connects TRBV7-9 to TRBJ1-5; TRBD1 agrees at 7 bases. The CDR3 length is 14 residues. V lost 5 bases and J lost 7; bases outside the gene matches: 8. Germline assignment: CDR1 SEHNR and CDR2 FQNEAQ (reference sequence). The CDR3 region is CASSQGGGGQPQHF. CDR3 bases: TGTGCCAGCAGCCAGGGAGGGGGCGGACAGCCCCAGCATTTT.

This clone was observed at least ten times. CDR3 nucleotide sequence: TGTGCCATCAGTGAGTCGAGCCAGAACACTGAAGCTTTCTTT. This gives the protein CAISESSQNTEAFF. This rearrangement joins TRBV10-3 to TRBJ1-1; D remains ambiguous. The CDR3 contains 14 residues. V shed 0 bases and J shed 1 base, with 6 bases lying between them. Per germline, CDR1 ENHRY and CDR2 SYGVKD.